This T cell receptor beta chain was retrieved from a study of radiotherapy plus CTLA-4 blockade in lung cancer. Across the study: There were objective responses in 18% of patients, and over 30% had disease control. Whole-study findings and limits: Early shifts in blood T cell clones, with interferon-beta, reportedly predicted response best. Radiotherapy with ipilimumab was followed by blood expansion of tumor-derived clones.

The germline V gene has CDR1 ENHRY and CDR2 SYGVKD. J gave up 0 bases and V 4 bases, and 6 bases lay outside the gene matches. There are 16 residues in the CDR3. Participants had chemo-refractory metastatic non-small-cell lung cancer and were treated with focal radiation plus ipilimumab CTLA-4 blockade. Generated by immunoSEQ multiplex PCR, the TCRdb table keeps only in-frame clones and is missing some. The repertoire holds 57,000 or so clones, with around 77% as singletons. This clone occurred a few times. The target antigen is unknown. The clonotype comes from a human donor with non-small cell lung cancer who had a complete response to radiotherapy plus ipilimumab. The chain recombines TRBV10-3 with TRBJ1-5; 7 bases are shared with TRBD1. The sequences come from peripheral blood, collected from a patient treated with radiotherapy plus ipilimumab. The CDR3 DNA reads TGTGCCATCAGTGTGGGGGACAGCTATAGCAATCAGCCCCAGCATTTT. Protein product: CAISVGDSYSNQPQHF.